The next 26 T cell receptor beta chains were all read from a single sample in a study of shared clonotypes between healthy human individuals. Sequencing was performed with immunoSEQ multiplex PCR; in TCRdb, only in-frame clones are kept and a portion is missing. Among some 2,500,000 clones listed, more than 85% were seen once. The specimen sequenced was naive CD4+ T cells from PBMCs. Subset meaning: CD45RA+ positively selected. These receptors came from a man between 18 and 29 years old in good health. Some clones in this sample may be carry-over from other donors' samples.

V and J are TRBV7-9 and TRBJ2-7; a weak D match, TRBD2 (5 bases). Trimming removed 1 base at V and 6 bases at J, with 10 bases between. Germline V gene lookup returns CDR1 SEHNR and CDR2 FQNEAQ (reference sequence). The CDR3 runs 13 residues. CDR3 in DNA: TGTGCCAGCAGCTTAGGCGGGCGTGTCGAGCAGTACTTC. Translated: CASSLGGRVEQYF.

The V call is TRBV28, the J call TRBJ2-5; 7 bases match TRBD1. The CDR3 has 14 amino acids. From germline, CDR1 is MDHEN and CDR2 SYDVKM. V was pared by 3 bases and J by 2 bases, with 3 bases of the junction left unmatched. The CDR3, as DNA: TGTGCCAGCAGTTTCACAGGGGCTCAAGAGACCCAGTACTTC. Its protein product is CASSFTGAQETQYF.

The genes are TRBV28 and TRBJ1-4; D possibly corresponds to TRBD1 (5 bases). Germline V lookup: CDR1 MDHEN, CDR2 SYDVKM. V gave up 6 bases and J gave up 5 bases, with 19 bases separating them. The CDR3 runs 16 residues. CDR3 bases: TGTGCCAGCAGCTCCCCTTCCGGGACGGAAAATGAAAAACTGTTTTTT. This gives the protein CASSSPSGTENEKLFF. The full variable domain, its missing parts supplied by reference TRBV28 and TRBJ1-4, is DVKVTQSSRYLVKRTGEKVFLECVQDMDHENMFWYRQDPGLGLRLIYFSYDVKMKEKGDIPEGYSVSREKKERFSLILESASTNQTSMYLCASSSPSGTENEKLFFGSGTQLSVL.

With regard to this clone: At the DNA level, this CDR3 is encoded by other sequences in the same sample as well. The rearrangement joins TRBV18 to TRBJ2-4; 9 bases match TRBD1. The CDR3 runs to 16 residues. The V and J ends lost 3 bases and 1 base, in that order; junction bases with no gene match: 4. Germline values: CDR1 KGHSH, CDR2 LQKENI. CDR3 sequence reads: CASSPLQGAAKNIQYF. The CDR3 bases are TGTGCCAGCTCACCCTTACAGGGGGCTGCCAAAAACATTCAGTACTTC.

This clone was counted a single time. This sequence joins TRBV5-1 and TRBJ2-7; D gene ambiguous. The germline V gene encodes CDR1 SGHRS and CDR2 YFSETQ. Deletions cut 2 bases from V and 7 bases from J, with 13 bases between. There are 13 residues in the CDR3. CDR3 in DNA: TGCGCCAGCAGCTTCGGGTCACAGTTAGAGCAGTACTTC. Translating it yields CASSFGSQLEQYF.

The CDR3 sequence: CASSIGGTYRSQPQHF. The CDR3 DNA follows: TGTGCCAGTAGTATAGGTGGTACATATCGGAGTCAGCCCCAGCATTTT. This chain uses TRBV19 with TRBJ1-5; D gene ambiguous. The CDR3 is 16 amino acids. V dropped 1 base and J dropped 6 bases, with 16 bases sitting between them. CDR1 LNHDA and CDR2 SQIVND come from the germline V gene (reference sequence).

CDR3 DNA: TGTGCCAGCGGACTCACAGGCCCAGGAAACACCATATATTTT. This encodes CASGLTGPGNTIYF. The V call is TRBV2, the J call TRBJ1-3, with D possibly matching TRBD1 (5 bases). The length of the CDR3 is 14 residues. The V gene's germline CDR1 is SNHLY and CDR2 FYNNEI. The V end lost 8 bases, the J end lost 4 bases, and 15 bases lay between the germline ends.

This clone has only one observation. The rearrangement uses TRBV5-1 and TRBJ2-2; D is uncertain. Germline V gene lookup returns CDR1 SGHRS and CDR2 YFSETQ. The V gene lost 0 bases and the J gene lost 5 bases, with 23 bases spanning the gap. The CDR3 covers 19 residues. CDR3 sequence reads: CASSLAGNPVVRDTGELFF. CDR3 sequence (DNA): TGCGCCAGCAGCTTGGCCGGAAATCCCGTAGTAAGGGATACCGGGGAGCTGTTTTTT.

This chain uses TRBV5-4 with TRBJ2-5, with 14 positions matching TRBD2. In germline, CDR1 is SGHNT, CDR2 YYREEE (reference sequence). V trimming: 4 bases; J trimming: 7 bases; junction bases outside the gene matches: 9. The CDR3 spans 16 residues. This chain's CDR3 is CASSDLGLAGVATQYF. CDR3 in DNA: TGTGCCAGCAGCGACTTGGGACTAGCGGGAGTTGCGACCCAGTACTTC. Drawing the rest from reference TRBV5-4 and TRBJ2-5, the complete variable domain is ETGVTQSPTHLIKTRGQQVTLRCSSQSGHNTVSWYQQALGQGPQFIFQYYREEENGRGNFPPRFSGLQFPNYSSELNVNALELDDSALYLCASSDLGLAGVATQYFGPGTRLLVL.

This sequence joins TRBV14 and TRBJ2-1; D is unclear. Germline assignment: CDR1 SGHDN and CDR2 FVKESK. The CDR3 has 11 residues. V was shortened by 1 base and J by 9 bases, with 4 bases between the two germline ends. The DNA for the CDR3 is TGTGCCAGCAGCCAAGGCGTTGAGCAGTTCTTC. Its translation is CASSQGVEQFF. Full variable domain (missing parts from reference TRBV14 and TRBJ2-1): EAGVTQFPSHSVIEKGQTVTLRCDPISGHDNLYWYRRVMGKEIKFLLHFVKESKQDESGMPNNRFLAERTGGTYSTLKVQPAELEDSGVYFCASSQGVEQFFGPGTRLTVL.

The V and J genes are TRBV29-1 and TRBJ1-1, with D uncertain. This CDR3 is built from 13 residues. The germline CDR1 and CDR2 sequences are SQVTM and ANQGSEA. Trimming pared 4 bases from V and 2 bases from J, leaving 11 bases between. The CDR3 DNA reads TGCAGCGTTGGAGTCCAGCTTAACACTGAAGCTTTCTTT. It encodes CSVGVQLNTEAFF.

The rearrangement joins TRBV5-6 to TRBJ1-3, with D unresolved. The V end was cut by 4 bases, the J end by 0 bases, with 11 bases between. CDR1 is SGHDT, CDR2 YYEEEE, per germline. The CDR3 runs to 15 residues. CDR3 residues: CASSHDAGSGNTIYF. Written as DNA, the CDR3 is TGTGCCAGCAGCCATGACGCTGGCTCTGGAAACACCATATATTTT.

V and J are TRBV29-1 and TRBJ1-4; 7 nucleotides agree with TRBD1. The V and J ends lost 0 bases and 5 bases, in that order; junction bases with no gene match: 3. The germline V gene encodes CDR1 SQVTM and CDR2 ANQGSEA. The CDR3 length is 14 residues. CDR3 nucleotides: TGCAGCGTTGAAGATAGGGACAGAAATGAAAAACTGTTTTTT. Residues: CSVEDRDRNEKLFF.

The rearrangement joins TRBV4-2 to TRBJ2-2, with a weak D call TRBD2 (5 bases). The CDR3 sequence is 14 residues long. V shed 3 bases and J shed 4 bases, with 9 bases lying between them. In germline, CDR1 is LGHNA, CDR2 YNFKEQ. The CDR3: CASSHGESTGELFF. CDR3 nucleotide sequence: TGTGCCAGCAGCCATGGGGAGAGCACCGGGGAGCTGTTTTTT.

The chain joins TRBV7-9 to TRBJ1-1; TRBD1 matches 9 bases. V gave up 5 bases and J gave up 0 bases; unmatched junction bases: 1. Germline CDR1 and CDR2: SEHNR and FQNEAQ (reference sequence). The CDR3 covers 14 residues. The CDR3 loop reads CASSRTGVNTEAFF. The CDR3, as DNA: TGTGCCAGCAGCCGGACAGGGGTGAACACTGAAGCTTTCTTT.

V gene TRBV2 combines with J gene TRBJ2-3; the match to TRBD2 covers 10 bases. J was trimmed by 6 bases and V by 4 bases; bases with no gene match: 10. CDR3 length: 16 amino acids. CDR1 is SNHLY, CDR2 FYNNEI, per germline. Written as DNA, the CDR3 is TGTGCCAGCAGTGTCCAAGCGGGAGGGTACGCGGATACGCAGTATTTT. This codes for CASSVQAGGYADTQYF.

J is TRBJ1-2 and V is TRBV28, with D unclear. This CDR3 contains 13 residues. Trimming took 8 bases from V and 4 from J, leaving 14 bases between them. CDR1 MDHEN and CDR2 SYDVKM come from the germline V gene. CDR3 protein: CASLDRLGYGYTF. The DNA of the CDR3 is TGTGCCAGCCTCGACCGCCTAGGCTATGGCTACACCTTC.

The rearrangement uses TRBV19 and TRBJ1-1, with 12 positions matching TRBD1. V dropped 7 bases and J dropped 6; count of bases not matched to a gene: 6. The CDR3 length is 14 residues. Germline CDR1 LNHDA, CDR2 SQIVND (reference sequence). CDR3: CASTPGQGAAEAFF. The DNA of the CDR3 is TGTGCCAGTACCCCGGGACAGGGGGCCGCTGAAGCTTTCTTT. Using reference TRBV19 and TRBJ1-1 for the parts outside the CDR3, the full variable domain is DGGITQSPKYLFRKEGQNVTLSCEQNLNHDAMYWYRQDPGQGLRLIYYSQIVNDFQKGDIAEGYSVSREKKESFPLTVTSAQKNPTAFYLCASTPGQGAAEAFFGQGTRLTVV.

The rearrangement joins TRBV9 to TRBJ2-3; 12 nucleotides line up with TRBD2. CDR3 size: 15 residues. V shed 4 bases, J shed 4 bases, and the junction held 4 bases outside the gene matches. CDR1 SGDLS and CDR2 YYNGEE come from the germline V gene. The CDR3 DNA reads TGTGCCAGCAGCCCCCGGACTAGCGGGGCAGATACGCAGTATTTT. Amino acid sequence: CASSPRTSGADTQYF.

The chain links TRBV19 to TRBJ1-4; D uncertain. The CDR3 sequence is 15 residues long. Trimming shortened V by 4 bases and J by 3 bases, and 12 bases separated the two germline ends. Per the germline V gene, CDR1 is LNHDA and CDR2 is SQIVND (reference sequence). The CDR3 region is CASSRDGGSNEKLFF. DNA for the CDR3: TGTGCCAGTAGTAGAGATGGAGGGTCTAATGAAAAACTGTTTTTT.

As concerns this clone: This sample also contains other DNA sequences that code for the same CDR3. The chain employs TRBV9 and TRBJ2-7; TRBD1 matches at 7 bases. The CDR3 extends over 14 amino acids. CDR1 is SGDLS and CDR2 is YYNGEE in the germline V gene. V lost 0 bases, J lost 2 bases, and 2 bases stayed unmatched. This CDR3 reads CASSVAGTAYEQYF. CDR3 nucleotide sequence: TGTGCCAGCAGCGTAGCTGGGACAGCCTACGAGCAGTACTTC.

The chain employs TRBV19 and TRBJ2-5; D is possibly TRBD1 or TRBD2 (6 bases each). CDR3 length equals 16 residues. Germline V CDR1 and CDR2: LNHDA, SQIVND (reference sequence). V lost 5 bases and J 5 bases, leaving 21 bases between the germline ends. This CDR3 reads CASSLGSRGGTETQYF. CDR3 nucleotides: TGTGCCAGTAGTCTCGGGTCCAGGGGAGGTACGGAGACCCAGTACTTC.

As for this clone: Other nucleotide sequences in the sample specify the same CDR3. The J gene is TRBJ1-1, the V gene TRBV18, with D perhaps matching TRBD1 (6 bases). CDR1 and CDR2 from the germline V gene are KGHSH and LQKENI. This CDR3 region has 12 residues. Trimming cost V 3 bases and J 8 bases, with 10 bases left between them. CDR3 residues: CASSPGALEAFF. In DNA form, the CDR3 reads TGTGCCAGCTCACCGGGGGCACTCGAAGCTTTCTTT.

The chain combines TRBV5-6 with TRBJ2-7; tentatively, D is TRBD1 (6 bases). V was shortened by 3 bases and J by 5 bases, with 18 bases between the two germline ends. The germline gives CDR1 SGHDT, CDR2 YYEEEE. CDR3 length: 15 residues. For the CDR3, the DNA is TGTGCCAGCAGCTCTGGTTATTGGGGGCCGGACGAGCAGTACTTC. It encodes CASSSGYWGPDEQYF.

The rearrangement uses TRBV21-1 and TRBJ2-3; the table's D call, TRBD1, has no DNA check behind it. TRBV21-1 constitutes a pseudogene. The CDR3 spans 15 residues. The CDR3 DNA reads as TGTGCCAGCAGCAAAGCGCCACAGGCCACAGATACGCAGTATTTT. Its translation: CASSKAPQATDTQYF.

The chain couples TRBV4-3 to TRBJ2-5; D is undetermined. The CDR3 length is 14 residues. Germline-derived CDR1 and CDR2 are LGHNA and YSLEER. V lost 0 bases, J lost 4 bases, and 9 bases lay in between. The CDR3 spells CASSQEKGPETQYF. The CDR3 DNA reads TGCGCCAGCAGCCAAGAGAAAGGGCCAGAGACCCAGTACTTC.